The 20 T cell receptor beta chains below come from one sample, sequenced in a study of OX40 agonist ivuxolimab in advanced cancers. TCRdb's table, derived via immunoSEQ multiplex PCR, lists solely in-frame clones and lacks some. The table includes tens of thousands of clones, 75% to 90% detected once. The sample consisted of CD4+ or CD8+ T cells sorted from blood, taken in a trial of the OX40 agonist ivuxolimab. The receptors shown here come from an adult with an advanced solid tumor such as melanoma, head and neck, liver or kidney cancer.

This chain joins TRBV19 and TRBJ2-3, with 7 bases lining up with TRBD1. Germline CDR1 LNHDA, CDR2 SQIVND (reference sequence). The CDR3 loop spans 14 amino acids. Trimming took 6 bases from V and 1 from J; bases not matched to a gene: 4. CDR3 loop: CASRATGGTDTQYF. CDR3 sequence (DNA): TGTGCCAGTAGGGCCACAGGGGGCACAGATACGCAGTATTTT.

The chain is built from TRBV19 and TRBJ1-2, with a tentative D call TRBD1 (5 bases). The CDR3 totals 15 residues. The germline V gene has CDR1 LNHDA and CDR2 SQIVND (reference sequence). Trimming stripped 8 bases from V and 4 bases from J, with 20 bases between. This CDR3 is CASSNPGRMGYGYTF. Here the CDR3 DNA reads TGTGCCAGTTCGAACCCGGGACGGATGGGCTATGGCTACACCTTC.

The chain has TRBV6-4 and TRBJ2-2; unclear D gene. The germline V gene has CDR1 MRHNA and CDR2 SNTAGT. Trimming removed 3 bases at V and 2 bases at J, with 7 bases between. This CDR3 has 14 amino acids. The CDR3 bases are TGTGCCAGCAGTGAGGTGGCTAACACCGGGGAGCTGTTTTTT. It translates to CASSEVANTGELFF.

V usage is TRBV5-1 and J usage is TRBJ1-5, with D possibly matching TRBD1 (5 bases). The germline V gene has CDR1 SGHRS and CDR2 YFSETQ. The germline V and J ends were trimmed by 0 bases and 6 bases, with 16 bases remaining between them. The CDR3 is made up of 16 amino acids. This chain's CDR3 is CASSLAPGALLQPQHF. DNA of the CDR3: TGCGCCAGCAGCTTGGCGCCTGGGGCCCTACTTCAGCCCCAGCATTTT.

The chain has TRBV28 and TRBJ1-6; D might be TRBD1 (5 bases). Germline CDR1 reads MDHEN; CDR2 reads SYDVKM. V lost 3 bases to trimming and J lost 6 bases, with 12 bases between them. This CDR3 comprises 15 residues. The CDR3 sequence: CASSLGGNSNSPLHF. DNA for the CDR3: TGTGCCAGCAGTTTGGGGGGGAATAGTAATTCACCCCTCCACTTT.

The V and J genes are TRBV11-2 and TRBJ1-2, with 7 bases that match TRBD1. CDR1 is SGHAT, CDR2 FQNNGV, per germline. The CDR3 extends over 13 amino acids. Trimming at V came to 5 bases and at J to 6 bases, leaving 6 bases not matched to a gene. This chain's CDR3 is CASSARDRHGYTF. The CDR3 DNA is TGTGCCAGCAGCGCACGGGACAGACATGGCTACACCTTC.

The chain joins TRBV23-1 to TRBJ2-6; 7 bases are a match to TRBD2. TRBV23-1 is classed as an ORF, of uncertain function. The CDR3 sequence is 18 residues long. After removal of 3 bases from V and 4 bases from J, the junction contained 12 bases not matched to a gene. Here the CDR3 reads CASSHTTPRGEGANVLTF. The DNA for the CDR3 is TGCGCCAGCAGTCATACCACCCCCCGGGGGGAAGGGGCCAACGTCCTGACTTTC.

The chain has TRBV2 and TRBJ1-6; the match to TRBD1 covers 7 bases. Germline CDR1 reads SNHLY; CDR2 reads FYNNEI. Germline trimming cut 8 bases from V and 6 bases from J; bases unmatched to any gene: 7. The CDR3 contains 14 residues. CDR3 loop: CASQGTDPNSPLHF. CDR3 bases: TGTGCCAGCCAAGGGACAGACCCTAATTCACCCCTCCACTTT.

This clone appeared once. The V and J genes are TRBV11-2 and TRBJ2-4; D not certain. V lost 2 bases and J lost 0, with 11 bases in between. CDR1 is SGHAT and CDR2 is FQNNGV in the germline V gene. The CDR3 sequence is 16 residues long. The CDR3 loop reads CASSLYPGLAKNIQYF. In nucleotides, the CDR3 is TGTGCCAGCAGCTTATACCCGGGTCTAGCCAAAAACATTCAGTACTTC. The whole variable domain, remainder taken from reference TRBV11-2 and TRBJ2-4, is EAGVAQSPRYKIIEKRQSVAFWCNPISGHATLYWYQQILGQGPKLLIQFQNNGVVDDSQLPKDRFSAERLKGVDSTLKIQPAKLEDSAVYLCASSLYPGLAKNIQYFGAGTRLSVL.

CDR3 residues: CASSQSPGPREGQPQHF. The DNA for the CDR3 is TGTGCCAGCAGCCAATCACCGGGCCCCCGGGAAGGGCAGCCCCAGCATTTT. The genes are TRBV4-2 and TRBJ1-5; D call uncertain. There are 17 residues in the CDR3. Germline CDR1 reads LGHNA; CDR2 reads YNFKEQ. With 2 bases removed from V and 7 bases from J, the gap between germline ends came to 21 bases.

This clone has just one count. V gene TRBV4-1 combines with J gene TRBJ2-1; the D call may be TRBD1 or TRBD2 (5 bases each). Germline V CDR1 and CDR2: MGHRA, YSYEKL. Deletions cut 1 base from V and 0 bases from J, with 13 bases between. There are 17 residues in the CDR3. This CDR3 reads CASSQGSGTDSYNEQFF. In DNA, the CDR3 is TGCGCCAGCAGCCAAGGGTCCGGGACCGACTCCTACAATGAGCAGTTCTTC.

J is TRBJ1-3 and V is TRBV7-9; the match to TRBD1 covers 7 bases. Trimming took 5 bases from V and 0 from J; bases not matched to a gene: 10. Per germline, CDR1 SEHNR and CDR2 FQNEAQ (reference sequence). The CDR3 runs to 17 residues. The CDR3 sequence is CASSARQGLNSGNTIYF. The CDR3 DNA sequence: TGTGCCAGCAGCGCCCGACAGGGCCTTAACTCTGGAAACACCATATATTTT.

V gene TRBV19 combines with J gene TRBJ2-6, with D tentatively TRBD1 (6 bases). Trimming took 9 bases from V and 2 from J, leaving 11 bases between them. CDR1 and CDR2 (germline): LNHDA, SQIVND (reference sequence). The CDR3 loop spans 14 amino acids. Here the CDR3 DNA reads TGTGCCAGCAGTTCAGGGGCTGGGGCCAACGTCCTGACTTTC. Translation: CASSSGAGANVLTF.

This chain uses TRBV9 with TRBJ2-1; 9 bases match TRBD1. Germline-derived CDR1 and CDR2 are SGDLS and YYNGEE. V lost 1 base and J lost 4; bases outside the gene matches: 6. This CDR3 comprises 16 residues. Here the CDR3 DNA reads TGTGCCAGCAGCGTATCCGGACAGGGGATATACAATGAGCAGTTCTTC. Its protein is CASSVSGQGIYNEQFF. The complete variable domain, with remaining parts taken from reference TRBV9 and TRBJ2-1, reads DSGVTQTPKHLITATGQRVTLRCSPRSGDLSVYWYQQSLDQGLQFLIQYYNGEERAKGNILERFSAQQFPDLHSELNLSSLELGDSALYFCASSVSGQGIYNEQFFGPGTRLTVL.

This clone was observed a single time. No DNA is shown, since the ends of the CDR3 on it are uncertain; the CDR3 is the one TCRdb lists. The chain is built from TRBV28 and TRBJ2-7. With termini counted, the CDR3 has 15 amino acids. Germline CDR1 is MDHEN and CDR2 is SYDVKM. CDR3 region: CASSLGTGAAYEQYF.

This clone is a singleton in its sample. The chain carries TRBV28 and TRBJ2-5; no definite D call. The length of the CDR3 is 11 residues. Germline CDR1 MDHEN, CDR2 SYDVKM. V was pared by 8 bases and J by 5 bases, with 9 bases between. CDR3 in DNA: TGTGCCAGCCGTAGTGTGGAGACCCAGTACTTC. Residues: CASRSVETQYF.

The V call is TRBV9, the J call TRBJ2-3; D uncertain. The V gene lost 4 bases and the J gene lost 2 bases, with 17 bases spanning the gap. Germline lookup yields CDR1 SGDLS and CDR2 YYNGEE. The CDR3 has 16 residues. As DNA, the CDR3 is TGTGCCAGCAGCCCCCGGGTTCTTAGGGACACAGATACGCAGTATTTT. It is translated as CASSPRVLRDTDTQYF.

The chain couples TRBV7-3 to TRBJ2-3; 14 bases agree with TRBD2. Germline V gene data show CDR1 as SGHTA and CDR2 as FQGTGA. The J segment lost 4 bases and the V segment lost 4 bases, leaving 10 bases of the junction unmatched. This CDR3 contains 18 residues. The CDR3 here is CASSSTGTSGSWADTQYF. The CDR3 nucleotides are TGTGCCAGCAGCTCAACCGGGACTAGCGGGAGTTGGGCAGATACGCAGTATTTT. The full variable domain, with the rest looked up from reference TRBV7-3 and TRBJ2-3, is GAGVSQTPSNKVTEKGKYVELRCDPISGHTALYWYRQSLGQGPEFLIYFQGTGAADDSGLPNDRFFAVRPEGSVSTLKIQRTERGDSAVYLCASSSTGTSGSWADTQYFGPGTRLTVL.

V is TRBV5-6 and J is TRBJ1-4, with TRBD1 identical over 8 bases. Germline CDR1 is SGHDT and CDR2 is YYEEEE. This CDR3 has 15 amino acids. V lost 0 bases to trimming and J lost 7 bases; unmatched junction nucleotides: 5. CDR3 loop: CASSLEDRGGEKLFF. Here the CDR3 DNA reads TGTGCCAGCAGCTTGGAAGACAGGGGAGGTGAAAAACTGTTTTTT.

This chain uses TRBV19 with TRBJ2-3; 7 bases agree with TRBD1. This CDR3 is 13 amino acids long. Germline assignment: CDR1 LNHDA and CDR2 SQIVND (reference sequence). With V trimmed by 4 bases and J by 6 bases, 4 bases remained unmatched. CDR3 in amino acids: CASSTTGLDTQYF. The CDR3 DNA is TGTGCCAGTAGTACGACAGGGCTGGATACGCAGTATTTT.